This T cell receptor beta chain is drawn from a study of blood T cell repertoires in COVID-19. The overall study: From T cells, B-cell-depleted T cells, or PBMCs came the material, which was cDNA or gDNA.

As originally analysed: Amplifying reference gene primers gave estimates of nucleated cell counts. The data were produced by immunoSEQ multiplex PCR, yet TCRdb's version contains in-frame clones alone and is incomplete. V and J calls and clone size are given by that table; D and trimming were obtained from the DNA. The sample lists about 62,000 clones; over 60% were seen once. The receptor was derived from a woman aged 45-65 years with active or convalescent COVID-19. The sample was peripheral blood.

In DNA, the CDR3 is TGTGCCAGCAGTTTCCAGGGGGCGTCGGGCTACACCTTC. It yields the protein CASSFQGASGYTF. The V and J genes are TRBV27 and TRBJ1-2; 8 bases line up with TRBD1. The CDR3 is 13 amino acids. The germline V gene has CDR1 MNHEY and CDR2 SMNVEV (reference sequence). V gave up 3 bases and J gave up 8 bases; unmatched junction bases: 5.